These 26 T cell receptor beta chains were sequenced from one sample in a study of cytomegalovirus exposure and HLA in healthy donors. Clones were read by immunoSEQ multiplex PCR, and TCRdb kept only the in-frame ones, dropping some. The sample yields more than 150,000 clones, 80% to 85% seen once. Sequencing used PBMCs. These receptors came from a woman between 18 and 30 years old in good health and CMV-seropositive.

The V and J genes are TRBV15 and TRBJ2-2, with 8 nucleotides matching TRBD2. The germline CDR1 and CDR2 sequences are LNHNV and YYDKDF (reference sequence). This CDR3 has 17 amino acids. V dropped 5 bases and J dropped 4; count of bases not matched to a gene: 12. The CDR3 DNA is TGTGCCACCAGCCAGAGATCTGGCGGGGGGAGCACCGGGGAGCTGTTTTTT. It is translated as CATSQRSGGGSTGELFF.

The rearrangement joins TRBV7-8 to TRBJ2-3; the D gene is possibly TRBD2 (6 bases). CDR1 is SGHVS and CDR2 is FQNEAQ in the germline V gene. The CDR3 sequence is 15 residues long. With 5 bases removed from V and 0 bases from J, the gap between germline ends came to 12 bases. CDR3 DNA sequence: TGTGCCAGCAGCCGGCGGGGTACTAGCACAGATACGCAGTATTTT. Encoded protein: CASSRRGTSTDTQYF.

Concerning this clone itself: At one boundary the junction diverges from the germline segment, which might be a read error. V and J are TRBV6-5 and TRBJ2-1, with D unclear. Per the germline V gene, CDR1 is MNHEY and CDR2 is SVGAGI. CDR3 length: 14 amino acids. In DNA, the CDR3 is TGTGCCAGCAGCTACTCCTCCACTGAGAATGAGCAGTTCTTC. The encoded protein is CASSYSSTENEQFF.

This sequence joins TRBV27 and TRBJ2-3, with D possibly being TRBD1 (6 bases). The CDR3 spans 15 residues. CDR1 and CDR2 (germline): MNHEY, SMNVEV (reference sequence). The V and J ends lost 3 bases and 6 bases respectively, with 16 bases between them. The CDR3 DNA reads TGTGCCAGCAGTTTGGGGACAAGAGGATTGGATACGCAGTATTTT. Protein product: CASSLGTRGLDTQYF.

The V gene is TRBV7-2, the J gene TRBJ1-1, with 8 bases lining up with TRBD1. The CDR3 spans 14 residues. Germline V lookup: CDR1 SGHTA, CDR2 FQGNSA. Trimming cost V 6 bases and J 0 bases; bases outside gene matches: 3. CDR3 coding DNA: TGTGCCAGCAGACTGGGACAGGTGAACACTGAAGCTTTCTTT. This codes for CASRLGQVNTEAFF.

The chain couples TRBV2 to TRBJ1-5; 7 nucleotides agree with TRBD1. After removal of 9 bases from V and 7 bases from J, the junction contained 9 bases not matched to a gene. The germline V gene encodes CDR1 SNHLY and CDR2 FYNNEI. This CDR3 comprises 13 residues. CDR3 loop: CASQGDITQPQHF. The CDR3 region has the DNA TGTGCCAGTCAGGGGGATATCACACAGCCCCAGCATTTT.

The rearrangement uses TRBV6-5 and TRBJ2-2; 9 nucleotides match TRBD1. The CDR3 loop spans 15 amino acids. Germline-derived CDR1 and CDR2 are MNHEY and SVGAGI. V was clipped by 7 bases and J by 7 bases; unmatched bases: 10. Written as DNA, the CDR3 is TGTGCCAGCAATCTAATTGGACAGGGGAGCGGGGAGCTGTTTTTT. Amino acids: CASNLIGQGSGELFF.

This clone was recorded only once. The chain joins TRBV6-6 to TRBJ2-7, with D maybe TRBD1 (6 bases). Looked up from germline, CDR1 is MNHNY and CDR2 is SVGAGI (reference sequence). This CDR3 comprises 16 residues. Trimming removed 2 bases at V and 0 bases at J, with 14 bases between. For the CDR3, the DNA is TGTGCCAGCAGTTACGGATCGCCAGGGGTCTCCTACGAGCAGTACTTC. This sequence encodes CASSYGSPGVSYEQYF.

This sequence joins TRBV9 and TRBJ2-7, with 10 bases that match TRBD1. This CDR3 is 15 amino acids long. The V gene's germline CDR1 is SGDLS and CDR2 YYNGEE. Trimming took 0 bases from V and 3 from J; bases not matched to a gene: 3. CDR3 sequence: CASSVGQGALYEQYF. CDR3 nucleotides: TGTGCCAGCAGCGTAGGACAGGGGGCCCTCTACGAGCAGTACTTC.

V and J are TRBV9 and TRBJ2-2; the match to TRBD1 covers 7 bases. From germline, CDR1 is SGDLS and CDR2 YYNGEE. CDR3 length equals 14 residues. V gave up 6 bases and J gave up 1 base; unmatched junction bases: 3. CDR3 residues: CASNGQVNTGELFF. The CDR3 DNA follows: TGTGCCAGCAACGGACAGGTGAACACCGGGGAGCTGTTTTTT.

J is TRBJ2-7 and V is TRBV5-6, with 7 bases fitting TRBD2. The CDR3 covers 16 residues. J gave up 7 bases and V 3 bases, and 16 bases lay outside the gene matches. Per the germline V gene, CDR1 is SGHDT and CDR2 is YYEEEE. Written as DNA, the CDR3 is TGTGCCAGCAGCTACGGGGGGAGGGGCCGACTTTGGGAGCAGTACTTC. Translating gives CASSYGGRGRLWEQYF.

This chain links TRBV25-1 with TRBJ1-2, with D maybe TRBD1 (6 bases). This CDR3 spans 16 amino acids. V shed 3 bases and J shed 7 bases, with 21 bases lying between them. Germline-derived CDR1 and CDR2 are MGHDK and SYGVNS. DNA of the CDR3: TGTGCCAGCAGTGAGGGGAACTCGGGACATTGGACTGGCTACACCTTC. This encodes CASSEGNSGHWTGYTF.

CDR3 in DNA: TGTGCCAGTTTCGGCGGGGACTATGGCTACACCTTC. This gives the protein CASFGGDYGYTF. V is TRBV19 and J is TRBJ1-2; no clear D gene. Trimming removed 8 bases at V and 3 bases at J, with 10 bases between. This CDR3 region has 12 residues. Germline V gene data show CDR1 as LNHDA and CDR2 as SQIVND (reference sequence).

V and J are TRBV11-1 and TRBJ2-6; 7 nucleotides line up with TRBD1. Looked up from germline, CDR1 is SGHAT and CDR2 is FQDESV (reference sequence). CDR3 size: 18 residues. Trimming cost V 3 bases and J 2 bases; bases outside gene matches: 10. The CDR3 sequence is CASSLTGWGLAGANVLTF. In nucleotides, the CDR3 is TGTGCCAGCAGCTTGACAGGGTGGGGTTTGGCTGGGGCCAACGTCCTGACTTTC.

This chain joins TRBV7-8 and TRBJ2-3, with TRBD2 matching 9 bases. Germline V CDR1 and CDR2: SGHVS, FQNEAQ. Trimming at V came to 5 bases and at J to 6 bases, leaving 12 bases not matched to a gene. The CDR3 is 16 residues long. CDR3 coding DNA: TGTGCCAGCAGCAGGACGCGGGGGGGCCAGGGGGATACGCAGTATTTT. Residues: CASSRTRGGQGDTQYF.

The rearrangement joins TRBV7-9 to TRBJ1-2; D is unclear. Germline CDR1 is SEHNR and CDR2 is FQNEAQ (reference sequence). The V and J ends lost 2 bases and 8 bases respectively, with 15 bases between them. The CDR3 length is 14 residues. The CDR3 DNA reads TGTGCCAGCAGCTTACCTACAGATGTGCAAGGCTACACCTTC. This codes for CASSLPTDVQGYTF. Drawing the rest from reference TRBV7-9 and TRBJ1-2, the complete variable domain is DTGVSQNPRHKITKRGQNVTFRCDPISEHNRLYWYRQTLGQGPEFLTYFQNEAQLEKSRLLSDRFSAERPKGSFSTLEIQRTEQGDSAMYLCASSLPTDVQGYTFGSGTRLTVV.

This chain joins TRBV7-6 and TRBJ2-1; D gene uncertain. The germline V and J ends were trimmed by 2 bases and 6 bases, with 11 bases remaining between them. Germline assignment: CDR1 SGHVS and CDR2 FNYEAQ. CDR3 size: 14 residues. This CDR3 reads CASSLYPGPNEQFF. The DNA for the CDR3 is TGTGCCAGCAGCTTATACCCGGGTCCCAATGAGCAGTTCTTC.

The chain uses TRBV6-5 and TRBJ2-7; D might be TRBD1 (5 bases). V lost 0 bases, J lost 6 bases, and 12 bases lay in between. Per germline, CDR1 MNHEY and CDR2 SVGAGI. The CDR3 sequence is 14 residues long. For the CDR3, the DNA is TGTGCCAGCAGTTACTCCGCAGGGTTATTCGAGCAGTACTTC. Translation gives CASSYSAGLFEQYF.

The chain is built from TRBV5-4 and TRBJ2-5, with 7 bases fitting TRBD1. The V gene end was trimmed by 4 bases and the J gene end by 5 bases; junction bases not matched to a gene: 14. Germline CDR1 and CDR2: SGHNT and YYREEE (reference sequence). The CDR3 is made up of 16 amino acids. CDR3 sequence: CASSTGTAALFETQYF. CDR3 DNA sequence: TGTGCCAGCAGCACCGGGACAGCGGCTTTGTTTGAGACCCAGTACTTC.

The chain joins TRBV5-4 to TRBJ2-2; possible D gene TRBD1, 6 bases. Between the trimmed V and J ends, which lost 4 bases and 7 bases, there was a span of 11 bases. The CDR3 length is 13 residues. CDR1 SGHNT and CDR2 YYREEE come from the germline V gene (reference sequence). This chain's CDR3 is CASSNRVGGELFF. CDR3 nucleotides: TGTGCCAGCAGCAACAGGGTTGGCGGGGAGCTGTTTTTT.

The chain recombines TRBV7-2 with TRBJ1-1, with a possible D match to TRBD1 (6 bases). Germline CDR1 is SGHTA and CDR2 is FQGNSA. The CDR3 has 15 amino acids. Between the trimmed V and J ends, which lost 5 bases and 0 bases, there was a span of 13 bases. The CDR3 region is CASSPRGYMNTEAFF. The CDR3 nucleotides read TGTGCCAGCAGCCCTAGGGGGTATATGAACACTGAAGCTTTCTTT.

This clone was found once. This rearrangement joins TRBV10-3 to TRBJ1-5, with 10 bases matching TRBD1. The CDR3 extends over 14 amino acids. Germline trimming cut 6 bases from V and 3 bases from J; bases unmatched to any gene: 2. Germline assignment: CDR1 ENHRY and CDR2 SYGVKD. The CDR3 DNA reads TGTGCCATCAGGGGGACAGGGGACAATCAGCCCCAGCATTTT. Protein: CAIRGTGDNQPQHF.

The J gene is TRBJ1-2, the V gene TRBV6-5; tentative D call: TRBD1 (5 bases). This CDR3 is built from 15 residues. V dropped 7 bases and J dropped 4 bases, with 19 bases sitting between them. Germline V lookup: CDR1 MNHEY, CDR2 SVGAGI. The CDR3 loop reads CASKGSSGGGYGYTF. CDR3 bases: TGTGCCAGCAAAGGCTCATCGGGGGGAGGCTATGGCTACACCTTC.

The gene calls are TRBV27 and TRBJ1-1; 7 positions match TRBD1. CDR3 length equals 14 residues. Per germline, CDR1 MNHEY and CDR2 SMNVEV (reference sequence). Trimming took 5 bases from V and 4 from J; bases not matched to a gene: 7. CDR3 nucleotides: TGTGCCAGCAGTCCGGGACAGAGAGGCACTGAAGCTTTCTTT. Translation: CASSPGQRGTEAFF.

This chain uses TRBV19 with TRBJ2-7; 9 bases match TRBD1. The CDR3 length is 16 residues. Germline V CDR1 and CDR2: LNHDA, SQIVND (reference sequence). V was clipped by 2 bases and J by 3 bases; unmatched bases: 8. Here the CDR3 reads CASSILPGTGIYEQYF. CDR3 DNA sequence: TGTGCCAGTAGTATACTCCCCGGGACAGGGATCTACGAGCAGTACTTC. The variable domain in full, with the rest retrieved from reference TRBV19 and TRBJ2-7, is DGGITQSPKYLFRKEGQNVTLSCEQNLNHDAMYWYRQDPGQGLRLIYYSQIVNDFQKGDIAEGYSVSREKKESFPLTVTSAQKNPTAFYLCASSILPGTGIYEQYFGPGTRLTVT.

This clone was observed a handful of times. DNA of the CDR3: TGTGCCAGCAGCTCGTTTGCCGGACAGGGGGCTTCGAACACTGAAGCTTTCTTT. Protein product: CASSSFAGQGASNTEAFF. This sequence joins TRBV5-6 and TRBJ1-1, with TRBD1 identical over 11 bases. CDR1 SGHDT and CDR2 YYEEEE come from the germline V gene. V lost 3 bases, J lost 1 base, and 11 bases stayed unmatched. CDR3 length equals 18 residues.